The next 24 T cell receptor beta chains were all read from a single sample in a study of cytomegalovirus exposure and HLA in healthy donors. With 60 Vbeta and 13 Jbeta primers, the PCR was carried out. Using immunoSEQ multiplex PCR, the repertoire was profiled, and TCRdb retains in-frame clones only, with some absent. The sample contains roughly 110,000 clones, 65% to 80% of which appear only once. The sample comprised PBMCs. The receptors shown here come from a man aged 35 to 55 in good health and CMV-seropositive.

With regard to this clone: Its ends do not fully match the called genes, so a read error is possible. V is TRBV7-7 and J is TRBJ2-1, with D possibly being TRBD2 (6 bases). The CDR3 consists of 13 residues. Germline assignment: CDR1 SSHAT and CDR2 FNYEAQ (reference sequence). The CDR3 loop is CASSPTGVNEQFF. The DNA of the CDR3 is TGTGCTAGCAGTCCGACGGGGGTAAATGAGCAGTTCTTC.

The V and J genes are TRBV5-1 and TRBJ2-7, with a weak D call TRBD1 (6 bases). Trimming removed 4 bases from V and 6 bases from J, with 11 bases in between. The germline V gene has CDR1 SGHRS and CDR2 YFSETQ. The CDR3 is 12 residues long. Here the CDR3 DNA reads TGCGCCAGCAGCCAGGACAGTGTCGAGCAGTACTTC. Protein: CASSQDSVEQYF.

The V gene is TRBV7-9, the J gene TRBJ1-2; D is unresolved. Trimming took off 1 base at V and 7 bases at J, with 13 bases between the two ends. Germline assignment: CDR1 SEHNR and CDR2 FQNEAQ (reference sequence). This CDR3 has 14 residues. The CDR3 loop is CASSLERTPGGYTF. The CDR3 nucleotides read TGTGCCAGCAGCTTAGAGAGGACTCCGGGTGGCTACACCTTC.

V and J are TRBV5-1 and TRBJ1-2, with D possibly TRBD1 on 5 matching bases. The CDR3 is 15 amino acids. Germline V gene data show CDR1 as SGHRS and CDR2 as YFSETQ. Trimming pared 0 bases from V and 6 bases from J, leaving 15 bases between. The CDR3 region has the DNA TGCGCCAGCAGCTTGGCGGGACTTCTTTCTGATGGCTACACCTTC. It translates to CASSLAGLLSDGYTF.

The sample holds a few counts of this clone. This chain's CDR3 is CASSRLSGPYEQYF. CDR3 bases: TGTGCCAGCAGCCGGCTGAGCGGGCCCTACGAGCAGTACTTC. The chain couples TRBV11-3 to TRBJ2-7, with a possible D match to TRBD2 (6 bases). The CDR3 length is 14 residues. Deletions cut 5 bases from V and 2 bases from J, with 13 bases between. Germline CDR1 and CDR2: SGHNT and YENEEA.

The V gene is TRBV2, the J gene TRBJ2-1, with TRBD2 matching 7 bases. The CDR3 extends over 14 amino acids. V shed 6 bases, J shed 5 bases, and the junction held 7 bases outside the gene matches. Germline CDR1 reads SNHLY; CDR2 reads FYNNEI. The CDR3 coding sequence is TGTGCCAGCAGACCGGGACTACCCGACAATGAGCAGTTCTTC. This sequence encodes CASRPGLPDNEQFF.

The gene calls are TRBV27 and TRBJ2-1, with D possibly being TRBD1 (5 bases). The CDR3 sequence is 15 residues long. The V and J ends lost 7 bases and 1 base respectively, with 14 bases between them. Looked up from germline, CDR1 is MNHEY and CDR2 is SMNVEV (reference sequence). DNA of the CDR3: TGTGCCAGCACCCAGAGACAGCTATCCTACAATGAGCAGTTCTTC. Translating gives CASTQRQLSYNEQFF.

The chain employs TRBV9 and TRBJ2-2; TRBD2 agrees at 7 bases. V gave up 7 bases and J gave up 2 bases; unmatched junction bases: 5. The germline V gene has CDR1 SGDLS and CDR2 YYNGEE. The CDR3 runs 14 residues. The CDR3 sequence is CASSSSGNTGELFF. The CDR3 DNA sequence: TGTGCCAGCTCTTCTAGCGGTAACACCGGGGAGCTGTTTTTT.

This clone was seen once. This chain joins TRBV6-6 and TRBJ2-7, with D possibly TRBD2 on 7 matching bases. Trimming cost V 0 bases and J 6 bases, with 18 bases left between them. Germline V gives CDR1 MNHNY, CDR2 SVGAGI (reference sequence). This CDR3 spans 16 amino acids. CDR3 loop: CASSYSRGGGAGEQYF. CDR3 nucleotide sequence: TGTGCCAGCAGTTACTCGCGTGGGGGGGGCGCCGGCGAGCAGTACTTC.

The chain recombines TRBV15 with TRBJ2-1; D perhaps matches TRBD1 (6 bases). Germline-derived CDR1 and CDR2 are LNHNV and YYDKDF (reference sequence). The V end was cut by 2 bases, the J end by 7 bases, with 18 bases between. The CDR3 runs to 16 residues. CDR3 amino acids: CATSRLDTGMVNEQFF. The CDR3 DNA reads TGTGCCACCAGCAGATTGGACACAGGGATGGTGAATGAGCAGTTCTTC.

This clone was seen only once. The chain links TRBV4-1 to TRBJ2-5; TRBD2 agrees at 14 bases. Germline CDR1 reads MGHRA; CDR2 reads YSYEKL. After removal of 1 base from V and 4 bases from J, the junction contained 5 bases not matched to a gene. This CDR3 region has 17 residues. DNA of the CDR3: TGCGCCAGCAGCCAAGTACGACTAGCGGGGGGGGCAGAGACCCAGTACTTC. This translates into CASSQVRLAGGAETQYF.

This sequence joins TRBV4-3 and TRBJ2-7; tentative D call: TRBD2 (5 bases). Trimming took 2 bases from V and 0 from J, leaving 11 bases between them. This CDR3 region has 15 residues. CDR1 and CDR2 from the germline V gene are LGHNA and YSLEER. CDR3 loop: CASSQYGKSSYEQYF. The DNA of the CDR3 is TGCGCCAGCAGCCAATACGGGAAAAGCTCCTACGAGCAGTACTTC.

The CDR3 nucleotides are TGTGCCAGTAGTCCCACAGGGGGCACTGAAGCTTTCTTT. It yields the protein CASSPTGGTEAFF. The rearrangement joins TRBV19 to TRBJ1-1; 8 bases agree with TRBD1. After removal of 5 bases from V and 4 bases from J, the junction contained 3 bases not matched to a gene. The CDR3 is 13 residues long. The germline CDR1 and CDR2 sequences are LNHDA and SQIVND (reference sequence). Filled out from reference TRBV19 and TRBJ1-1, the complete variable domain reads DGGITQSPKYLFRKEGQNVTLSCEQNLNHDAMYWYRQDPGQGLRLIYYSQIVNDFQKGDIAEGYSVSREKKESFPLTVTSAQKNPTAFYLCASSPTGGTEAFFGQGTRLTVV.

The genes are TRBV28 and TRBJ2-2; the D gene is possibly TRBD1 (6 bases). The V gene lost 8 bases and the J gene lost 4 bases, with 11 bases spanning the gap. The length of the CDR3 is 13 residues. Germline loops: CDR1 MDHEN, CDR2 SYDVKM. The DNA of the CDR3 is TGTGCCAGCGCAGGGGTAAGCACCGGGGAGCTGTTTTTT. It codes for CASAGVSTGELFF. The variable domain in full, with the rest retrieved from reference TRBV28 and TRBJ2-2, is DVKVTQSSRYLVKRTGEKVFLECVQDMDHENMFWYRQDPGLGLRLIYFSYDVKMKEKGDIPEGYSVSREKKERFSLILESASTNQTSMYLCASAGVSTGELFFGEGSRLTVL.

J is TRBJ2-7 and V is TRBV7-9, with 8 nucleotides matching TRBD1. Germline lookup yields CDR1 SEHNR and CDR2 FQNEAQ (reference sequence). With V trimmed by 5 bases and J by 2 bases, 5 bases remained unmatched. The CDR3 runs 14 residues. The CDR3 loop is CASSQDRVPYEQYF. The DNA for the CDR3 is TGTGCCAGCAGCCAGGACAGGGTCCCCTACGAGCAGTACTTC. The variable domain in full, with the rest retrieved from reference TRBV7-9 and TRBJ2-7, is DTGVSQNPRHKITKRGQNVTFRCDPISEHNRLYWYRQTLGQGPEFLTYFQNEAQLEKSRLLSDRFSAERPKGSFSTLEIQRTEQGDSAMYLCASSQDRVPYEQYFGPGTRLTVT.

The chain couples TRBV27 to TRBJ2-7, with D perhaps matching TRBD2 (5 bases). Germline V gene sequence: CDR1 MNHEY, CDR2 SMNVEV (reference sequence). The CDR3 spans 13 residues. V dropped 5 bases and J dropped 4 bases, with 12 bases sitting between them. CDR3 in DNA: TGTGCCAGCAGTCCGAGGGCTATATACGAGCAGTACTTC. This encodes CASSPRAIYEQYF.

The sample holds a few counts of this clone. This chain links TRBV30 with TRBJ1-4, with 8 bases fitting TRBD1. Germline V CDR1 and CDR2: GTSNPN, SVGIG (reference sequence). The CDR3 has 15 residues. Germline trimming cut 3 bases from V and 8 bases from J; bases unmatched to any gene: 11. The CDR3 bases are TGTGCCTGGAGACAGGGGGTGGGCCCTTTGGAAAAACTGTTTTTT. It yields the protein CAWRQGVGPLEKLFF.

V is TRBV30 and J is TRBJ2-3; perhaps TRBD2 as D (5 bases). Germline V gives CDR1 GTSNPN, CDR2 SVGIG (reference sequence). The CDR3 is made up of 12 amino acids. The V end lost 3 bases, the J end lost 2 bases, and 6 bases lay between the germline ends. CDR3 coding DNA: TGTGCCTGGAGCCTAGCCACAGATACGCAGTATTTT. Residues: CAWSLATDTQYF.

Only a few counts were recorded for this clone. The chain employs TRBV4-1 and TRBJ2-5, with a tentative D call TRBD2 (5 bases). Germline CDR1 is MGHRA and CDR2 is YSYEKL. The CDR3 spans 14 residues. Trimming cost V 0 bases and J 9 bases, with 14 bases left between them. The DNA of the CDR3 is TGCGCCAGCAGCCAAGAGAGGGCCCAATGGTCCCAGTACTTC. Residues: CASSQERAQWSQYF.

The genes are TRBV9 and TRBJ2-7; possibly TRBD1 for D (5 bases). The CDR3 is made up of 14 amino acids. V lost 3 bases and J lost 2, with 12 bases in between. The V gene's germline CDR1 is SGDLS and CDR2 YYNGEE. The CDR3 is CASSEGKRAYEQYF. CDR3 DNA: TGTGCCAGCAGCGAGGGGAAGCGAGCCTACGAGCAGTACTTC.

V is TRBV6-4 and J is TRBJ2-2, with D possibly matching TRBD1 (6 bases). The CDR3 covers 14 residues. The V gene lost 6 bases and the J gene lost 7 bases, with 15 bases spanning the gap. The germline gives CDR1 MRHNA, CDR2 SNTAGT. The CDR3 nucleotides are TGTGCCAGCAGAAGCACAGGGTTTGGCGGGGAGCTGTTTTTT. It specifies CASRSTGFGGELFF.

The rearrangement links TRBV11-2 to TRBJ1-6, with no clear D. CDR3 length equals 14 residues. The germline CDR1 and CDR2 sequences are SGHAT and FQNNGV. Deletions cut 5 bases from V and 6 bases from J, with 11 bases between. The CDR3 here is CASSLTSGNSPLHF. The DNA for the CDR3 is TGTGCCAGCAGCCTAACCTCGGGTAATTCACCCCTCCACTTT.

The J gene is TRBJ2-2, the V gene TRBV5-4, with D tentatively TRBD2 (5 bases). Trimming stripped 2 bases from V and 6 bases from J, with 11 bases between. The length of the CDR3 is 14 residues. Germline V lookup: CDR1 SGHNT, CDR2 YYREEE (reference sequence). The CDR3 here is CASSFGVAAGELFF. The CDR3 DNA reads as TGTGCCAGCAGCTTCGGGGTAGCCGCCGGGGAGCTGTTTTTT. Supplemented by reference TRBV5-4 and TRBJ2-2, the full variable domain reads ETGVTQSPTHLIKTRGQQVTLRCSSQSGHNTVSWYQQALGQGPQFIFQYYREEENGRGNFPPRFSGLQFPNYSSELNVNALELDDSALYLCASSFGVAAGELFFGEGSRLTVL.

V usage is TRBV5-1 and J usage is TRBJ1-2, with 7 nucleotides matching TRBD1. CDR3 size: 16 residues. In germline, CDR1 is SGHRS, CDR2 YFSETQ. V shed 3 bases and J 0 bases; nucleotides not matched to a gene: 8. The CDR3 sequence: CASSSLQGLANYGYTF. CDR3 nucleotides: TGCGCCAGCAGCTCCCTACAGGGGCTTGCTAACTATGGCTACACCTTC.